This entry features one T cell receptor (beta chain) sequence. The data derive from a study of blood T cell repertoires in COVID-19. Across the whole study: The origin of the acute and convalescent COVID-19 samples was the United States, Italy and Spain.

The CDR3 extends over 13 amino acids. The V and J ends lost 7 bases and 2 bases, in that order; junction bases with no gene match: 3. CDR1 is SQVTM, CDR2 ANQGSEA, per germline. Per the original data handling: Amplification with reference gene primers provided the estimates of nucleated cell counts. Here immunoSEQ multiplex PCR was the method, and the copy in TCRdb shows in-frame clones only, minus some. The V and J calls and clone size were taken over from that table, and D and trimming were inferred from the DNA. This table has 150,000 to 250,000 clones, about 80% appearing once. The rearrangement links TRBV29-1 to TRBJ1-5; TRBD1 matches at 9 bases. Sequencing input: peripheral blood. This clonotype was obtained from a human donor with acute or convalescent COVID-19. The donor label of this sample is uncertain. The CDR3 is CSGGQGRNQPQHF. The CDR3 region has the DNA TGCAGCGGCGGACAGGGGCGCAATCAGCCCCAGCATTTT. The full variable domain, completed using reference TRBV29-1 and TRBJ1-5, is SAVISQKPSRDICQRGTSLTIQCQVDSQVTMMFWYRQQPGQSLTLIATANQGSEATYESGFVIDKFPISRPNLTFSTLTVSNMSPEDSSIYLCSGGQGRNQPQHFGDGTRLSIL.